Sequencing of this T cell receptor (beta chain) was carried out in a study of beta chain features in type 1 diabetes. This clone appeared once. Its antigen is not identified. Study-wide results and limits: A potential influence of HLA type upon TCRB rearrangement remained unresolved herein. Shortening of TCRB CDR3s, moderate but significant, appeared in all four CD4+ subsets of Type 1 diabetes patients. Shorter templates may be favored by PCR, equally so in patients and controls. A pattern of fewer insertions and more deletions at VDJ junctions was seen in type 1 diabetes patients.

The authors reverse transcribed all of the isolated RNA, so sequencing captured expressed TCRB transcripts. Here immunoSEQ multiplex PCR was the method, and the copy in TCRdb shows in-frame clones only, minus some. The sample holds 600,000 to 700,000 clones, 10% to 15% seen once. Trimming removed 4 bases from V and 0 bases from J, with 15 bases in between. The germline V gene has CDR1 SGHRS and CDR2 YFSETQ. The CDR3 has 16 residues. The sequence came from a man aged 18 to 30 with type 1 diabetes. Specimen: naive CD4+ T cells from blood. The rearrangement uses TRBV5-1 and TRBJ2-3; no clear D. Here the CDR3 reads CASSPIPGQSTDTQYF. In DNA, the CDR3 is TGCGCCAGCAGCCCCATACCCGGCCAGAGCACAGATACGCAGTATTTT.